This entry lists 8 T cell receptor beta chains sequenced from one sample in a study of T cell responses to AZD1222 COVID-19 vaccine (dated by TCRdb to about 2021). What this sample's time point label stands for: baseline before first vaccination. The library was built by means of the immunoSEQ multiplex PCR assay. What TCRdb holds here is the immuneACCESS table cut down to in-frame rearrangements. Part of the clones is not present; checked against another copy, under half of the missing clones reflect an unresolved V gene, and the others are unexplained. Present in this sample are roughly 120,000 clones, around nine tenths of which were seen just once. More than 15% of the sample comes from the top ten. Specimen: peripheral blood, collected on day 0 of AZD1222 vaccination. These receptors originate from an adult in good health.

The chain employs TRBV6-2 or TRBV6-3 and TRBJ2-2, with D tentatively TRBD2 (6 bases). Trimming pared 4 bases from V and 7 bases from J, leaving 7 bases between. The CDR3 runs to 12 residues. CDR1 MNHEY and CDR2 SVGEGT come from the germline V gene. In nucleotides, the CDR3 is TGTGCCAGCAGTTGGGGGGTCGGGGAGCTGTTTTTT. As protein: CASSWGVGELFF.

The chain recombines TRBV4-1 with TRBJ1-6; D gene unclear. Trimming stripped 4 bases from V and 10 bases from J, with 17 bases between. The CDR3 has 15 residues. Germline V gene data show CDR1 as MGHRA and CDR2 as YSYEKL. The CDR3 DNA follows: TGCGCCAGCAGCCTAAGAGAGGGAGGAGGGTCACCCCTCCACTTT. This sequence encodes CASSLREGGGSPLHF.

This sequence joins TRBV24-1 and TRBJ1-5, with no clear D. Trimming pared 3 bases from V and 2 bases from J, leaving 10 bases between. The CDR3 totals 15 residues. CDR1 and CDR2 (germline): KGHDR, SFDVKD. The CDR3, as DNA: TGTGCCACCAGTGATGGGCTGGGCGGCAATCAGCCCCAGCATTTT. Translating it yields CATSDGLGGNQPQHF.

The V gene is TRBV7-2, the J gene TRBJ1-5; D unclear. Germline V gives CDR1 SGHTA, CDR2 FQGNSA. The CDR3 loop spans 12 amino acids. V lost 1 base, J lost 6 bases, and 4 bases lay in between. CDR3 nucleotides: TGTGCCAGCAGCTTAGGGGTTCAGCCCCAGCATTTT. Protein: CASSLGVQPQHF.

CDR3 region: CASSSGRYSPLHF. The CDR3 bases are TGTGCCAGCAGTTCCGGACGGTATTCACCCCTCCACTTT. The chain has TRBV27 and TRBJ1-6; D unclear. The CDR3 sequence is 13 residues long. Germline loops: CDR1 MNHEY, CDR2 SMNVEV (reference sequence). The germline V and J ends were trimmed by 4 bases and 8 bases, with 9 bases remaining between them.

The rearrangement links TRBV7-9 to TRBJ2-1; D is possibly TRBD2 (7 bases). This CDR3 is 15 amino acids long. The V gene's germline CDR1 is SEHNR and CDR2 FQNEAQ (reference sequence). Trimming shortened V by 5 bases and J by 2 bases, and 13 bases separated the two germline ends. The CDR3, as DNA: TGTGCCAGCAGCCGGGGGGCCCCGGCCTACAATGAGCAGTTCTTC. It translates to CASSRGAPAYNEQFF.

The chain uses TRBV19 and TRBJ1-2, with D unresolved. Germline assignment: CDR1 LNHDA and CDR2 SQIVND (reference sequence). V lost 4 bases to trimming and J lost 0 bases, with 9 bases between them. This CDR3 comprises 14 residues. The CDR3 region is CASSNPLPNYGYTF. In DNA form, the CDR3 reads TGTGCCAGTAGTAATCCCCTACCTAACTATGGCTACACCTTC.

The V and J genes are TRBV3-1 (or the pseudogene TRBV3-2) and TRBJ1-2; D is unresolved. Germline V gene data show CDR1 as LGHDT and CDR2 as YNNKEL (reference sequence). CDR3 length: 14 amino acids. Between the trimmed V and J ends, which lost 0 bases and 3 bases, there was a span of 8 bases. The CDR3 loop is CASSQDDRDYGYTF. Written as DNA, the CDR3 is TGTGCCAGCAGCCAAGACGATCGGGACTATGGCTACACCTTC.